This T cell receptor beta chain emerged from a study of T cell responses to AZD1222 COVID-19 vaccine. Of note for this clone: The antigen is not known.

Using immunoSEQ multiplex PCR, the repertoire was profiled, and TCRdb retains in-frame clones only, with some absent. The data hold under 200,000 clones, with roughly nine tenths observed a single time. Study-level findings and limits: Baseline testing showed seropositivity in only a handful of AZD1222 recipients.

CDR3 length equals 15 residues. Unmatched junction bases numbered 2, after V lost 4 bases and J lost 4 bases. CDR1 is LGHDT and CDR2 is YNNKEL in the germline V gene (reference sequence). This chain uses TRBV3-1 (or the pseudogene TRBV3-2) with TRBJ2-1; TRBD2 aligns across 12 bases. The sequence derives from an adult who received the MenACWY meningococcal vaccine as a control. The input for sequencing was peripheral blood, taken 28 days after the second dose of the MenACWY control vaccine. This CDR3 reads CASSPGLAGYNEQFF. The CDR3 DNA sequence: TGTGCCAGCAGCCCCGGACTAGCGGGGTACAATGAGCAGTTCTTC.